The clone carrying this TCR beta chain was counted only a few times. Produced via immunoSEQ multiplex PCR; TCRdb's table is partial and in-frame only. Among 200,000 to 250,000 clones listed, about 87% were seen once. Deletions cut 4 bases from V and 10 bases from J, with 8 bases between. The germline CDR1 and CDR2 sequences are LGHDT and YNNKEL (reference sequence). The CDR3 covers 11 residues. These data belong to a study of blood T cell repertoires in COVID-19. This clonotype was obtained from a woman between 45 and 60 years old who had recovered from COVID-19. The chain carries TRBV3-1 (or the pseudogene TRBV3-2) and TRBJ2-1; D remains unclear. Sequences were obtained from PBMCs or T cells enriched from blood (not recorded which). CDR3 DNA: TGTGCCAGCAGCCGCGGTGACGAGCAGTTCTTC. It translates to CASSRGDEQFF.